This T cell receptor beta chain was identified during a study of shared clonotypes between healthy human individuals (dated by TCRdb to the early 2020s). Notes on the research overall: The cohort included a few men and two women between 18 and 49 years of age. For each donor, CD4 naive and CD4 memory were each given three plates, CD8 naive was given two plates, and CD8 memory was given one plate. The study deeply sequenced blood TCR repertoires of five healthy adults to estimate repertoire size and the extent of clonotype sharing between individuals. Libraries were prepared and TCR repertoires were sequenced by different laboratories using diverse techniques, in order to increase sequencing depth and limit assay-specific biases. Between about 0.8 and 9.5 billion PBMCs per donor were obtained by leukapheresis. General findings and caveats noted by the study authors: Even with the large sequencing depth, rarefaction of the sorted-subset datasets indicated that sequencing was incomplete. Compared with non-shared clonotypes, the clonotypes found in all four sorted-subset donors had higher generation probabilities. Sampling was restricted to blood, and TCR repertoires in tissues likely differ from the TCR repertoires found in blood. Naive subsets generally had larger estimated clonotype richness than memory subsets. Pairwise subsampling indicated that sequencing depth was expected to affect the degree of clonotype sharing among donors. Sharing across four donors was observed for about 5% of naive CD4, over 3% of naive CD8, 2% to 2.5% of memory CD4, and around 0.4% of memory CD8 clonotypes. Because the study included only a small number of donors, the genetic and exposure-history diversity represented was limited.

Turning to this clone: This clone's antigen is unknown. No base quality information exists; no much larger clone differs at one position. The sample holds other DNA sequences that translate to the same CDR3.

Between the V and J ends, shortened by 1 base and 1 base respectively, the junction contains 4 bases. CDR1 MGHRA and CDR2 YSYEKL are derived from the germline V gene. The CDR3 spans 13 residues, from the cysteine through the phenylalanine. This entry keeps only the CDR3 DNA: 39 bases, framed from base 1. CD8 naive samples were CD45RO-negative cells positively selected for CCR7, giving a CD45RA+CCR7+ population that excluded TemRA cells. The donors were healthy, HIV-negative adults with no recently reported acute infections or vaccinations. Only Caucasian adults living in Nashville, Tennessee, USA were represented among the donors. Blood was obtained by leukapheresis, after which PBMCs were separated by Ficoll-Histopaque density gradient centrifugation and cryopreserved in liquid nitrogen vapor phase. Analytical flow cytometry was used to check the purity and quantity of each magnetically sorted T cell population. From each sorted fraction, genomic DNA was isolated and quantified by UV absorbance on a Nanodrop 2000c.

Using the deep immunoSEQ assay, multiplex PCR amplified TCR CDR3 regions from genomic DNA. For each cell subset, the extracted genomic DNA was distributed evenly across all wells of several immunoSEQ 96-well plates, and each plate served as one replicate. For sorted subsets, each replicate PCR was loaded with about 0.2 ug genomic DNA, equivalent to some 27,000 T cell genomes. Purified libraries were measured with a Qubit 3.0 fluorometer, size-checked on a Bioanalyzer 2100, and measured again with the KAPA Library Quantification kit. Every immunoSEQ 96-well plate was sequenced on a separate single-read 150-cycle Illumina NextSeq 550 flow cell. From the authors' description of their analysis: Because the immunoSEQ output included only junctional sequences and no quality scores, the filtering could not be the same as the filtering used for full-length reads. Sequences were annotated with PyIR, a Python wrapper for IgBLAST v1.9, using IMGT germline references to assign V/J genes and CDR3. Reads with weak V/J assignments (E-value above 1e-6), missing CDR3, stop codons, out-of-frame junctions, or ambiguous translated residues were removed. V3J clonotypes were defined by identical inferred V gene, J gene, and CDR3 amino acid sequence. Percentage overlap between repertoires was computed as shared unique clonotypes divided by the size of the smaller repertoire. Repertoire richness was assessed with RTK rarefaction, the Chao1 estimator, and Recon v2.1 estimates of unobserved clonotypes. Generation probabilities were computed with OLGA for all TCRbeta clonotypes obtained by the gDNA method from several donors. Not all clones reach the TCRdb copy of this immuneACCESS table, which keeps in-frame sequences only. Checked studies attribute under half of the gap to unresolved V genes and leave the rest unexplained. V, J and clone size were drawn from that table, and D and trimming were deduced from the DNA. The sample has roughly 650,000 clones on record, around 96% of them singletons. The ten most abundant clones make up roughly 0.1% of the sample.

The receptor was isolated from a woman in her twenties or thirties in good health. The chain links TRBV4-1 with TRBJ1-1; confidence is insufficient to name the D gene. The sample comprised naive CD8+ T cells sorted from blood. The cell subset or site label of this sample denotes: CD45RA+CCR7+. The sequenced DNA is TGCGCCAGCAGCCAAGGGGAGAACACTGAAGCTTTCTTT. Its amino acids are CASSQGENTEAFF.